This section outlines one T cell receptor (beta chain) sequence together with its context. What it binds is unknown. The primer mix had 60 Vbeta and 13 Jbeta primers. The table came from immunoSEQ multiplex PCR; TCRdb's copy has only in-frame clones and leaves some out. The table includes about 170,000 clones, over 70% detected once. This specimen comes from a study of cytomegalovirus exposure and HLA in healthy donors. CDR1 and CDR2 from the germline V gene are LNHDA and SQIVND (reference sequence). Trimming took 3 bases from V and 1 from J, leaving 10 bases between them. The CDR3 length is 16 residues. General study results and limits: Productive rates of about 87% or about 30% were seen for most TCR beta V segments in an earlier analysis. Confirmation in vitro established that three CMV-associated chains were specific for CMV antigens. Association of a missense DCLRE1C variant with TCR beta V- and J-gene trimming was reported in a later analysis.

This TCR came from a boy between 2 and 10 years old in good health and CMV-seronegative. Specimen: PBMCs. The rearrangement uses TRBV19 and TRBJ2-6, with D maybe TRBD2 (6 bases). The CDR3 DNA reads as TGTGCCAGTAGTATCTCACGGGGGTCTGGGGCCAACGTCCTGACTTTC. Translating gives CASSISRGSGANVLTF.